A selection of T cell receptor beta chains follows, all from one sample in a study of regulatory T cells in long-lasting Graves disease. TCRdb processed the multiplex PCR reads anew with MiXCR; each CDR3 protein has one entry. The top ten hold 15% to 20% of the sample, which has 500,000 to 700,000 distinct CDR3 sequences, around 17% seen once. These data were also reused for a study on T cells in Graves' hyperthyroidism and ophthalmopathy.

The source material was peripheral blood mononuclear cells (PBMCs), sampled at new diagnosis, from a patient treated with antithyroid drugs. The receptors were sampled from a woman in her 30s with Graves disease. Each CDR3 is given with its conserved first and last residue. The order of the fields is J gene, V gene, CDR3 length, D gene, clone size, CDR3 DNA, CDR3 protein. The D gene is left open where the match is weak. Clone sizes are given selectively: once, few, many, or a class where the clone is expanded.

TRBJ2-1 | TRBV6-4 | 16 | TRBD2 | few | TGTGCCAGCAGTGGAGTGCCCGGGACTAGGGACAATGAGCAGTTCTTC | CASSGVPGTRDNEQFF
TRBJ2-7 | TRBV12-3/TRBV12-4 | 14 | - | many | TGTGCCAGCAGTTTTGATGGGGACGGGTACGAGCAGTACTTC | CASSFDGDGYEQYF
TRBJ2-5 | TRBV10-3 | 17 | TRBD2 | few | TGTGCCATCAGAACGGGACTAGCGGGTACCCCCCAAGAGACCCAGTACTTC | CAIRTGLAGTPQETQYF
TRBJ1-2 | TRBV29-1 | 11 | - | many | TGCAGCGTACAGGGATGGGATGGCTACACCTTC | CSVQGWDGYTF
TRBJ2-7 | TRBV10-3 | 19 | TRBD2 | few | TGTGCCATCAGTGGACTGGCAGATTCTAGCGGGAGGAGGTCCTACGAGCAGTACTTC | CAISGLADSSGRRSYEQYF
TRBJ2-1 | TRBV6-4 | 14 | - | few | TGTGCCAGCAGTGACTCGACTAGCTACAATGAGCAGTTCTTC | CASSDSTSYNEQFF
TRBJ2-3 | TRBV3-1 | 18 | TRBD2 | - | TGTGCCAGCAGCCAGATCGCCCGGACTAGCGGTTACACAGATACGCAGTATTTT | CASSQIARTSGYTDTQYF
TRBJ2-3 | TRBV7-9 | 15 | - | many | TGTGCCAGCAGCCGCGGAGGGGGAATCACAGATACGCAGTATTTT | CASSRGGGITDTQYF
TRBJ1-2 | TRBV7-8 | 14 | - | - | TGTGCCAGCAGCCCGGGGTGGGGGGCCTGGGGCTACACCTTC | CASSPGWGAWGYTF
TRBJ1-2 | TRBV24-1 | 14 | TRBD1 | few | TGTGCTACCAGTGACTGGACAGGGGTCTATGGCTACACCTTC | CATSDWTGVYGYTF
TRBJ1-2 | TRBV3-1 | 12 | - | many | TGTGCCAGCAGCCAAGGGCGGCGGCGCTACACCTTC | CASSQGRRRYTF
TRBJ2-4 | TRBV5-6 | 14 | - | many | TGTGCCAGCAGCTTGGTGCGGGAAGGAGACATTCAGTACTTC | CASSLVREGDIQYF
TRBJ2-2 | TRBV28 | 13 | - | - | TGTGCCGGCCAGGTTGGGTGGCCCGGGGAGCTGTTTTTT | CAGQVGWPGELFF
TRBJ1-6 | TRBV28 | 14 | TRBD1 | many | TGTGCCAGCCTAGGGGACAGGGGGTACTCACCCCTCCACTTT | CASLGDRGYSPLHF
TRBJ1-6 | TRBV7-2 | 13 | - | many | TGTGCCAGCAGCAACCGCCATGGGGAAACCCTCCACTTT | CASSNRHGETLHF
TRBJ1-1 | TRBV20-1 | 14 | - | - | TGCAGTGCTAGTACCCAGGGTTTCAACACTGAAGCTTTCTTT | CSASTQGFNTEAFF
TRBJ1-5 | TRBV20-1 | 13 | - | many | TGCAGTGCTAGACTGGGCAACATCAAGCCCCAGCATTTT | CSARLGNIKPQHF
TRBJ2-7 | TRBV7-9 | 15 | - | many | TGTGCCAGCAGTTCCGACGGGAGCTCCTCCTACGAGCAGTACTTC | CASSSDGSSSYEQYF
TRBJ1-5 | TRBV28 | 18 | TRBD1 | - | TGTGCCAGCAGTGGGGACAGGGGTGGGCTACGTAGCAATCAGCCCCAGCATTTT | CASSGDRGGLRSNQPQHF
TRBJ1-1 | TRBV9 | 14 | - | many | TGTGCCAGCAGCCGCGGGACCAAGAACACTGAAGCTTTCTTT | CASSRGTKNTEAFF
TRBJ2-5 | TRBV28 | 17 | - | many | TGTGCCAGCAGTCCCCCATTGGGATTAGGGGAACAAGAGACCCAGTACTTC | CASSPPLGLGEQETQYF
TRBJ2-7 | TRBV6-1 | 15 | TRBD1 | few | TGTGCCAGCAGTGCGGGACAGGGTAAAACCTACGAGCAGTACTTC | CASSAGQGKTYEQYF
TRBJ1-5 | TRBV5-1 | 15 | - | - | TGCGCCAGCAGCTTGGCCGGCGGGGAGAATCAGCCCCAGCATTTT | CASSLAGGENQPQHF
TRBJ2-3 | TRBV6-1 | 15 | - | - | TGTGCCAGCAAGATGCTAGCGATGGGGACAGATACGCAGTATTTT | CASKMLAMGTDTQYF
TRBJ2-3 | TRBV5-1 | 15 | - | few | TGCGCCAGCAGCTCCCCGGAACACAGAGGGGATACGCAGTATTTT | CASSSPEHRGDTQYF